This TCR beta chain emerged from a study of blood T cell repertoires in COVID-19 (dated by TCRdb to 2020 to 2022). With respect to the entire study: Samples covering the acute and convalescent phases of COVID-19 were provided by collaborators in the United States, Italy and Spain. Where available, HLA class I and class II types were taken from metadata supplied by the sample provider and were not determined by assay-based typing. Samples were obtained from the ongoing ImmuneRACE study (first 160 participants) and from about 1,300 subjects provided by 6 global collaborators. The dataset comprised deeply sampled blood TCRbeta repertoires from subjects exposed to, actively infected with, or recovered from COVID-19. The material from the prospective study consisted of cDNA or gDNA derived from T cells, B-cell-depleted T cells, or PBMCs. The sample metadata nearly always contained a de-identified subject ID, COVID-19 status, age in years and sex. The repertoires were released in a freely available public database intended as a resource for research on the immune response to SARS-CoV-2.

The full study reports these points: The quantity of clinical and demographic metadata differed by source and by participant and was supplied without curation.

TCRbeta CDR3 regions were amplified from genomic DNA by means of the immunoSEQ Assay, a bias-controlled multiplex PCR. Per the authors' processing: Within the assay, amplification of reference gene primers was used to estimate how many nucleated cells each sample contained. Sequence reads were collapsed and filtered to measure the absolute abundance of every unique TCRbeta CDR3 rearrangement. For each sample, productive Simpson clonality was calculated as the square root of Simpson's diversity index over productive rearrangements. TCRdb stores this immuneACCESS table with in-frame sequences only. Part of the clones is absent; in the studies checked, under half of the shortfall reflects unresolved V genes, and no reason is known for the rest. The D gene and trimming were derived from the DNA, and the V and J assignments and clone size from that table. For this sample the table gives 65,000 to 85,000 clones, of which 89% were detected only once. About 8.1% of the sample is in the top ten clones.

The trim is 0 bases for V and 0 bases for J, with a gap of 9 bases between the germline ends. Reading the germline V gene gives CDR1 MNHEY and CDR2 SVGAGI. Counted from cysteine to phenylalanine, this CDR3 has 16 amino acids. Here the CDR3 DNA is all that survives: 48 bases in frame from base 1. Points on this clone: What antigen it recognizes has not been identified. No base quality information exists; no much larger clone differs at one position.

Each collaborating institution followed its own protocols to collect whole blood in K2EDTA tubes. For TCRbeta analysis, collaborators shipped samples in one of three forms: frozen whole blood, isolated PBMCs, or DNA extracted from either of those sample types. This clonotype was obtained from a middle-aged man with active COVID-19. Sample: peripheral blood. Recombination linked TRBV6-5 to TRBJ2-4; TRBD1 is possibly the D segment (6 matching bases). The CDR3 protein sequence reads: CASSYSSGAAKNIQYF. DNA sequence: TGTGCCAGCAGTTACTCCTCAGGGGCAGCCAAAAACATTCAGTACTTC.